Each of the 12 T cell receptor beta chains below was sequenced from the same sample in a study of T cell responses to AZD1222 COVID-19 vaccine. The protocol was immunoSEQ multiplex PCR, while the TCRdb copy is restricted to in-frame clones and leaves out a portion. Of about 85,000 clones listed, roughly 90% are singletons. The starting material was peripheral blood, obtained on day 0 of AZD1222 vaccination. The receptors were gathered from an adult in good health.

J is TRBJ2-1 and V is TRBV19; 7 bases match TRBD2. There are 16 residues in the CDR3. After removal of 5 bases from V and 2 bases from J, the junction contained 9 bases not matched to a gene. Germline-derived CDR1 and CDR2 are LNHDA and SQIVND (reference sequence). CDR3 residues: CASSSRSGLPYNEQFF. CDR3 coding DNA: TGTGCCAGTAGTTCCCGATCGGGACTACCCTACAATGAGCAGTTCTTC.

The V call is TRBV5-1, the J call TRBJ1-4; 10 nucleotides agree with TRBD1. The J segment lost 4 bases and the V segment lost 4 bases, leaving 13 bases of the junction unmatched. This CDR3 is built from 18 residues. Germline V gene data show CDR1 as SGHRS and CDR2 as YFSETQ. The CDR3 coding sequence is TGCGCCAGCAGCGGGACTGACAGGGGGCTTTTTGGTAATGAAAAACTGTTTTTT. Translated: CASSGTDRGLFGNEKLFF.

This chain joins TRBV19 and TRBJ1-6; 9 nucleotides align to TRBD1. The CDR3 extends over 14 amino acids. V lost 10 bases, J lost 4 bases, and 5 bases stayed unmatched. Germline CDR1 and CDR2: LNHDA and SQIVND (reference sequence). The CDR3 here is CATKGTGYNSPLHF. The CDR3 nucleotides are TGTGCCACCAAAGGGACAGGGTATAATTCACCCCTCCACTTT.

The CDR3 DNA follows: TGTGCCAGCTCATTGACAGACTCCTACAATGAGCAGTTCTTC. Encoded protein: CASSLTDSYNEQFF. The J gene is TRBJ2-1, the V gene TRBV18, with D perhaps matching TRBD1 (5 bases). Germline-derived CDR1 and CDR2 are KGHSH and LQKENI. The CDR3 sequence is 14 residues long. The V gene lost 5 bases and the J gene lost 0 bases, with 8 bases spanning the gap.

V and J are TRBV9 and TRBJ1-6; the match to TRBD1 covers 10 bases. This CDR3 has 15 amino acids. Losses at the gene ends were 4 bases for V and 10 bases for J; bases not matched to a gene: 8. Germline V gene data show CDR1 as SGDLS and CDR2 as YYNGEE. In nucleotides, the CDR3 is TGTGCCAGCAGCCCACGTGGGACAGGGGACTCACCCCTCCACTTT. As protein: CASSPRGTGDSPLHF. Together with reference TRBV9 and TRBJ1-6, the CDR3 gives the full variable domain: DSGVTQTPKHLITATGQRVTLRCSPRSGDLSVYWYQQSLDQGLQFLIQYYNGEERAKGNILERFSAQQFPDLHSELNLSSLELGDSALYFCASSPRGTGDSPLHFGNGTRLTVT.

The chain couples TRBV28 to TRBJ2-6; a weak D match, TRBD1 (5 bases). The V end lost 4 bases, the J end lost 2 bases, and 9 bases lay between the germline ends. The CDR3 has 15 residues. The germline CDR1 and CDR2 sequences are MDHEN and SYDVKM. The CDR3 here is CASSSQGAGANVLTF. CDR3 nucleotides: TGTGCCAGCAGTTCGCAGGGTGCTGGGGCCAACGTCCTGACTTTC. The full variable domain, with the rest looked up from reference TRBV28 and TRBJ2-6, is DVKVTQSSRYLVKRTGEKVFLECVQDMDHENMFWYRQDPGLGLRLIYFSYDVKMKEKGDIPEGYSVSREKKERFSLILESASTNQTSMYLCASSSQGAGANVLTFGAGSRLTVL.

This rearrangement joins TRBV11-2 to TRBJ2-7; D gene unclear. The CDR3 spans 16 residues. V gave up 5 bases and J gave up 1 base, with 18 bases separating them. Per germline, CDR1 SGHAT and CDR2 FQNNGV. This CDR3 reads CASSPRGSFSSYEQYF. In nucleotides, the CDR3 is TGTGCCAGCAGCCCACGCGGCAGCTTTAGTTCCTACGAGCAGTACTTC.

V usage is TRBV7-3 and J usage is TRBJ2-3; weak D call: TRBD1 (6 bases). Germline lookup yields CDR1 SGHTA and CDR2 FQGTGA. The CDR3 is 13 amino acids. V lost 3 bases, J lost 3 bases, and 7 bases lay in between. The CDR3 here is CASSFQGTDTQYF. CDR3 DNA: TGTGCCAGCAGCTTTCAGGGGACAGATACGCAGTATTTT.

This chain links TRBV2 with TRBJ2-5; a possible D gene is TRBD2 (6 bases). Germline V gene data show CDR1 as SNHLY and CDR2 as FYNNEI. The CDR3 extends over 14 amino acids. V lost 6 bases and J lost 1, with 12 bases in between. CDR3 sequence: CASRGGRIQETQYF. As DNA, the CDR3 is TGTGCCAGCAGGGGGGGTCGGATCCAAGAGACCCAGTACTTC.

The chain uses TRBV28 and TRBJ1-2, with 9 bases that match TRBD1. J gave up 2 bases and V 6 bases, and 1 base lay outside the gene matches. CDR3 length equals 13 residues. Germline V gene data show CDR1 as MDHEN and CDR2 as SYDVKM. CDR3 protein: CASRGTGNYGYTF. The CDR3 nucleotides read TGTGCCAGCAGAGGGACAGGGAACTATGGCTACACCTTC.

This chain joins TRBV9 and TRBJ2-2, with 7 bases identical to TRBD1. V was clipped by 0 bases and J by 1 base; unmatched bases: 3. CDR3 length equals 16 residues. Germline V gives CDR1 SGDLS, CDR2 YYNGEE. This chain's CDR3 is CASSVDYRGNTGELFF. The DNA for the CDR3 is TGTGCCAGCAGCGTAGACTACAGGGGGAACACCGGGGAGCTGTTTTTT.

This chain links TRBV9 with TRBJ1-4; 8 bases align to TRBD1. The germline CDR1 and CDR2 sequences are SGDLS and YYNGEE. The CDR3 totals 15 residues. The J segment lost 4 bases and the V segment lost 2 bases, leaving 4 bases of the junction unmatched. The CDR3 region has the DNA TGTGCCAGCAGCGTGACAGGGGCCCATAATGAAAAACTGTTTTTT. Its protein is CASSVTGAHNEKLFF. Based on the CDR3 plus reference TRBV9 and TRBJ1-4, the full variable domain is DSGVTQTPKHLITATGQRVTLRCSPRSGDLSVYWYQQSLDQGLQFLIQYYNGEERAKGNILERFSAQQFPDLHSELNLSSLELGDSALYFCASSVTGAHNEKLFFGSGTQLSVL.